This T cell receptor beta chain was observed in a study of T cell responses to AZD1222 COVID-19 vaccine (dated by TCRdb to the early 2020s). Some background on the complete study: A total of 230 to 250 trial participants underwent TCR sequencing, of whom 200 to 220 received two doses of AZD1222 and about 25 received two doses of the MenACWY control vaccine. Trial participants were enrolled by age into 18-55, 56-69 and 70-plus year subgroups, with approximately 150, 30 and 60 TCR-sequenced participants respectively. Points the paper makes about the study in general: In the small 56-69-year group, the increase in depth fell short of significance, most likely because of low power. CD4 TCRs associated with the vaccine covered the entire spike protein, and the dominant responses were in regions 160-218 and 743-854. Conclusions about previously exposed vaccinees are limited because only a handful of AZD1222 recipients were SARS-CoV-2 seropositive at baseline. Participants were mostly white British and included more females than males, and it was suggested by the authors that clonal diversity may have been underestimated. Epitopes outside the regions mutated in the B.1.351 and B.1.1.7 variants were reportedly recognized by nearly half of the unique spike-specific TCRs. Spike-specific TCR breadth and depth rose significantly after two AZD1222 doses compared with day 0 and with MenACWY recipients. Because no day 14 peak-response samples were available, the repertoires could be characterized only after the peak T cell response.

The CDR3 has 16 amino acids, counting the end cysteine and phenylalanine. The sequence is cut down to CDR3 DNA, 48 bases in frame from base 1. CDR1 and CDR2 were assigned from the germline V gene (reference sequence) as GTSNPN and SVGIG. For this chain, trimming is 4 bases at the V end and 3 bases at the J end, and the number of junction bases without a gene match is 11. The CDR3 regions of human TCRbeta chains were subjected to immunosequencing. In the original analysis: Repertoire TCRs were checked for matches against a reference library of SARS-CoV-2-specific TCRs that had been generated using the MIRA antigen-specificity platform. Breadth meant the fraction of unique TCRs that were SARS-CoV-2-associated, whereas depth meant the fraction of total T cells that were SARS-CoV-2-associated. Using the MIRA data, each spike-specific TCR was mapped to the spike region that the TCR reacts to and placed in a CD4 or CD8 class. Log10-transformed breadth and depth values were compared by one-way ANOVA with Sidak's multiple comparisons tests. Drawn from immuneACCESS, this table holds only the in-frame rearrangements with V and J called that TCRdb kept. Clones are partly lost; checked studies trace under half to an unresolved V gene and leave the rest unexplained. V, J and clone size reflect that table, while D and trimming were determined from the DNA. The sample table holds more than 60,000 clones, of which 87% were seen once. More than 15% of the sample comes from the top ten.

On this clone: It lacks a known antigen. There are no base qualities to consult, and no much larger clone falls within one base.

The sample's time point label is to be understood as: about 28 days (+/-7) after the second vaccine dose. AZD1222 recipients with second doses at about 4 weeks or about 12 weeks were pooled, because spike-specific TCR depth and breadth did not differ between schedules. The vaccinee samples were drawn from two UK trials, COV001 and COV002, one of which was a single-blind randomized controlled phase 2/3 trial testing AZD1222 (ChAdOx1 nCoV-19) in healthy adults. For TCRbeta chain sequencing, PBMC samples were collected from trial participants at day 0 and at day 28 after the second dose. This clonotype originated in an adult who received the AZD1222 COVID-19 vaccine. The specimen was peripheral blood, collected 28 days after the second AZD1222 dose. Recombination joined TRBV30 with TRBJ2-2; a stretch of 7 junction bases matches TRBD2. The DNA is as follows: TGTGCCTGGACCCCTGGTTGGGGGGGGTACACCGGGGAGCTGTTTTTT. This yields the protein CAWTPGWGGYTGELFF. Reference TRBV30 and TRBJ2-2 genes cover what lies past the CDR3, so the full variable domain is SQTIHQWPATLVQPVGSPLSLECTVEGTSNPNLYWYRQAAGRGLQLLFYSVGIGQISSEVPQNLSASRPQDRQFILSSKKLLLSDSGFYLCAWTPGWGGYTGELFFGEGSRLTVL.